This passage covers 22 T cell receptor beta chains from one sample sequenced in a study of ipilimumab plus nivolumab after autologous stem cell transplantation. Clones were sequenced by immunoSEQ multiplex PCR, and TCRdb holds only the in-frame ones, with some missing. The sample yields 77,000 or so clones, 75% to 85% seen once. Sequenced material: PBMCs, taken in a trial of ipilimumab plus nivolumab as post-transplant consolidation. The source of these receptors is a male donor with diffuse large B-cell lymphoma.

The rearrangement uses TRBV19 and TRBJ2-7; TRBD2 matches 8 bases. This CDR3 spans 13 amino acids. V dropped 6 bases and J dropped 2; count of bases not matched to a gene: 3. Germline values: CDR1 LNHDA, CDR2 SQIVND (reference sequence). The CDR3 here is CASSPGGPYEQYF. The CDR3 DNA reads TGTGCCAGTAGCCCGGGGGGGCCCTACGAGCAGTACTTC.

The rearrangement links TRBV6-1 to TRBJ2-2; tentative D call: TRBD1 (5 bases). From germline, CDR1 is MNHNS and CDR2 SASEGT. V shed 4 bases and J shed 4 bases, with 16 bases lying between them. The CDR3 covers 16 residues. Here the CDR3 DNA reads TGTGCCAGCAGTGTACGACAGCAGCTTAGCACCGGGGAGCTGTTTTTT. Translated: CASSVRQQLSTGELFF.

V is TRBV6-1 and J is TRBJ1-4; D not resolved. V was shortened by 6 bases and J by 2 bases, with 13 bases between the two germline ends. This CDR3 is built from 15 residues. Germline lookup yields CDR1 MNHNS and CDR2 SASEGT. The CDR3 coding sequence is TGTGCCAGCAGAAACTCAGCTCCCACTAATGAAAAACTGTTTTTT. It encodes CASRNSAPTNEKLFF.

This chain links TRBV18 with TRBJ2-7; D perhaps matches TRBD2 (6 bases). CDR1 is KGHSH, CDR2 LQKENI, per germline. The V end was cut by 4 bases, the J end by 5 bases, with 12 bases between. CDR3 size: 13 residues. In DNA, the CDR3 is TGTGCCAGCTCACTCCGGGGGAGTAACGAGCAGTACTTC. It codes for CASSLRGSNEQYF.

J is TRBJ2-1 and V is TRBV7-3, with D perhaps given as TRBD1 or TRBD2 (5 bases each). Trimming cost V 5 bases and J 2 bases, with 16 bases left between them. This CDR3 has 16 amino acids. CDR1 and CDR2 (germline): SGHTA, FQGTGA. The CDR3 region is CASSQTGTRPYNEQFF. Here the CDR3 DNA reads TGTGCCAGCAGCCAGACGGGGACGAGACCCTACAATGAGCAGTTCTTC.

CDR3 amino acids: CASSYGDGRKSPQHF. The CDR3 DNA is TGTGCCAGCAGTTATGGGGACGGACGAAAGAGCCCCCAGCATTTT. The chain links TRBV6-6 to TRBJ1-5, with D possibly TRBD1 on 5 matching bases. The ends were cut back, 3 bases at V and 10 bases at J, with 19 bases in the middle. This CDR3 has 15 residues. The germline CDR1 and CDR2 sequences are MNHNY and SVGAGI (reference sequence).

The chain has TRBV7-9 and TRBJ2-1; 7 positions agree with TRBD2. The V gene end was trimmed by 5 bases and the J gene end by 7 bases; junction bases not matched to a gene: 8. The CDR3 is 14 amino acids. Per germline, CDR1 SEHNR and CDR2 FQNEAQ (reference sequence). The CDR3 bases are TGTGCCAGCAGCAGCAGCGGGGTGGGGAATGAGCAGTTCTTC. This sequence encodes CASSSSGVGNEQFF.

The V and J genes are TRBV7-9 and TRBJ1-4; D is undetermined. Deletions cut 0 bases from V and 7 bases from J, with 9 bases between. The CDR3 totals 14 residues. The germline V gene encodes CDR1 SEHNR and CDR2 FQNEAQ (reference sequence). The DNA of the CDR3 is TGTGCCAGCAGCTTAGCCAGGAAGGGTGAAAAACTGTTTTTT. Its protein is CASSLARKGEKLFF.

In the case of this clone: This sample also contains other DNA sequences that code for the same CDR3. The V call is TRBV29-1, the J call TRBJ2-1; TRBD1 aligns across 10 bases. Per germline, CDR1 SQVTM and CDR2 ANQGSEA. The CDR3 runs to 13 residues. Trimming at V came to 3 bases and at J to 6 bases, leaving 2 bases not matched to a gene. CDR3 region: CSVEGTGANEQFF. CDR3 coding DNA: TGCAGCGTTGAGGGGACAGGGGCCAATGAGCAGTTCTTC.

This clone appeared once. The DNA for the CDR3 is TGTGCCAGCAGCCAAGTCAGGGGGCGAAGCAAAAACATTCAGTACTTC. As protein: CASSQVRGRSKNIQYF. The chain carries TRBV11-2 and TRBJ2-4; 8 bases align to TRBD1. The CDR3 runs 16 residues. Germline lookup yields CDR1 SGHAT and CDR2 FQNNGV. The ends lost 5 bases at V and 3 bases at J; junction bases unmatched: 9.

The chain couples TRBV7-3 to TRBJ2-7; the D is unclear. The germline V and J ends were trimmed by 2 bases and 0 bases, with 5 bases remaining between them. The CDR3 has 13 residues. Germline lookup yields CDR1 SGHTA and CDR2 FQGTGA. The CDR3 DNA reads TGTGCCAGCAGCTTATCCAGCTCCTACGAGCAGTACTTC. Translating gives CASSLSSSYEQYF. The full variable domain, rest sourced from reference TRBV7-3 and TRBJ2-7, is GAGVSQTPSNKVTEKGKYVELRCDPISGHTALYWYRQSLGQGPEFLIYFQGTGAADDSGLPNDRFFAVRPEGSVSTLKIQRTERGDSAVYLCASSLSSSYEQYFGPGTRLTVT.

The chain employs TRBV5-4 and TRBJ1-2; tentatively, D is TRBD1 (5 bases). There are 18 residues in the CDR3. Per the germline V gene, CDR1 is SGHNT and CDR2 is YYREEE (reference sequence). Deletions cut 4 bases from V and 6 bases from J, with 28 bases between. The CDR3 sequence: CASSQDLLTAGIYHGYTF. For the CDR3, the DNA is TGTGCCAGCAGCCAAGATCTCCTTACGGCAGGGATTTATCATGGCTACACCTTC.

This clone has a single count. The chain joins TRBV27 to TRBJ2-2; D remains ambiguous. From germline, CDR1 is MNHEY and CDR2 SMNVEV (reference sequence). The V gene lost 2 bases and the J gene lost 2 bases, with 6 bases spanning the gap. The CDR3 loop spans 14 amino acids. CDR3 sequence reads: CASSLGFNTGELFF. CDR3 coding DNA: TGTGCCAGCAGTTTAGGATTTAACACCGGGGAGCTGTTTTTT.

The DNA of the CDR3 is TGTGCCAGCAGCCCACGGGCCGGGACAGGGGATGTGTGGGGTTCACCCCTCCACTTT. Protein: CASSPRAGTGDVWGSPLHF. V gene TRBV5-5 combines with J gene TRBJ1-6; TRBD1 matches 10 bases. Germline loops: CDR1 SGHKS, CDR2 YYEKEE (reference sequence). V was clipped by 4 bases and J by 9 bases; unmatched bases: 19. This CDR3 is 19 amino acids long.

The chain couples TRBV19 to TRBJ1-2, with D unresolved. CDR3 length equals 14 residues. In germline, CDR1 is LNHDA, CDR2 SQIVND (reference sequence). Trimming took 0 bases from V and 4 from J, leaving 9 bases between them. CDR3 DNA: TGTGCCAGTAGTATAGATCGAGTCGGCTATGGCTACACCTTC. It specifies CASSIDRVGYGYTF.

This clone was found once. This sequence joins TRBV6-1 and TRBJ2-3, with TRBD1 matching 7 bases. The CDR3 totals 14 residues. CDR1 and CDR2 from the germline V gene are MNHNS and SASEGT. V lost 6 bases and J lost 4; bases outside the gene matches: 7. In nucleotides, the CDR3 is TGTGCCAGCAGGCGACAGGGTTCTGCAGATACGCAGTATTTT. It specifies CASRRQGSADTQYF.

This chain joins TRBV11-2 and TRBJ1-1; no reliable D call. The germline V gene has CDR1 SGHAT and CDR2 FQNNGV. The V end lost 8 bases, the J end lost 8 bases, and 15 bases lay between the germline ends. The CDR3 is 12 amino acids. The CDR3 spells CASGPLWGEAFF. The DNA for the CDR3 is TGTGCCAGCGGCCCTTTATGGGGAGAAGCTTTCTTT.

This clone came up once. CDR3 amino acids: CASSRRGQGVNTEAFF. The CDR3 DNA is TGTGCCAGTAGTAGGCGGGGACAGGGGGTGAACACTGAAGCTTTCTTT. The chain couples TRBV19 to TRBJ1-1; TRBD1 aligns across 11 bases. The germline V gene encodes CDR1 LNHDA and CDR2 SQIVND (reference sequence). The CDR3 runs to 16 residues. Unmatched junction bases numbered 4, after V lost 4 bases and J lost 0 bases.

A few counts support this clone. The gene calls are TRBV2 and TRBJ1-3; D is unresolved. Trimming took 1 base from V and 2 from J, leaving 6 bases between them. The V gene's germline CDR1 is SNHLY and CDR2 FYNNEI. The CDR3 runs to 14 residues. CDR3 residues: CASSEGGTGNTIYF. Here the CDR3 DNA reads TGTGCCAGCAGTGAAGGGGGAACTGGAAACACCATATATTTT. Using reference TRBV2 and TRBJ1-3 for the parts outside the CDR3, the full variable domain is EPEVTQTPSHQVTQMGQEVILRCVPISNHLYFYWYRQILGQKVEFLVSFYNNEISEKSEIFDDQFSVERPDGSNFTLKIRSTKLEDSAMYFCASSEGGTGNTIYFGEGSWLTVV.

The chain uses TRBV7-8 and TRBJ1-1; 8 bases line up with TRBD1. CDR1 and CDR2 from the germline V gene are SGHVS and FQNEAQ. CDR3 size: 16 residues. J was trimmed by 0 bases and V by 5 bases; bases with no gene match: 8. CDR3 DNA sequence: TGTGCCAGCAGCACAGGGACAGGCTTTCTGAACACTGAAGCTTTCTTT. Protein product: CASSTGTGFLNTEAFF. The variable domain in full, with the rest retrieved from reference TRBV7-8 and TRBJ1-1, is GAGVSQSPRYKVAKRGQDVALRCDPISGHVSLFWYQQALGQGPEFLTYFQNEAQLDKSGLPSDRFFAERPEGSVSTLKIQRTQQEDSAVYLCASSTGTGFLNTEAFFGQGTRLTVV.

This chain links TRBV6-7 with TRBJ1-4; the D gene is possibly TRBD1 (6 bases). TRBV6-7 falls under the ORF class, with uncertain function. Trimming took off 7 bases at V and 3 bases at J, with 15 bases between the two ends. The CDR3 runs 15 residues. The CDR3 DNA reads as TGTGCCAGCATATTGCACAGGGTACCTAATGAAAAACTGTTTTTT. Encoded protein: CASILHRVPNEKLFF.

The V call is TRBV5-4, the J call TRBJ1-1, with 7 positions matching TRBD1. Germline V lookup: CDR1 SGHNT, CDR2 YYREEE (reference sequence). The junction had 13 bases not matched to a gene; V was cut back by 4 bases and J by 4 bases. This CDR3 is built from 16 residues. DNA of the CDR3: TGTGCCAGCAGCCAACCAAAGACAGGGTGGGGCACTGAAGCTTTCTTT. This codes for CASSQPKTGWGTEAFF.